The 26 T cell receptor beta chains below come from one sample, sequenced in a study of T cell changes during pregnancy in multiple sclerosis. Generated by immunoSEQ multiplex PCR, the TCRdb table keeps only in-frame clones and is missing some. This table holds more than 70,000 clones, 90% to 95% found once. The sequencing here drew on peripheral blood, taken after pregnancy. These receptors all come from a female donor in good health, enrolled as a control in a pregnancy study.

DNA for the CDR3: TGTGCCAGCAGCTTATCCGAGAGGACTGAAGCTTTCTTT. Its translation is CASSLSERTEAFF. The rearrangement links TRBV11-3 to TRBJ1-1; D uncertain. This CDR3 contains 13 residues. Germline values: CDR1 SGHNT, CDR2 YENEEA. Between the trimmed V and J ends, which lost 2 bases and 5 bases, there was a span of 9 bases.

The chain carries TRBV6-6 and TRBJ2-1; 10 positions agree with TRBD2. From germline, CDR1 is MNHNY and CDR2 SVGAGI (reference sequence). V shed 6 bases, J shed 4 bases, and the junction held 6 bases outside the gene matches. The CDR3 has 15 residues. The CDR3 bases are TGTGCCAGCAGAACAGGACTAGCGGCTTACAATGAGCAGTTCTTC. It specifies CASRTGLAAYNEQFF.

In DNA, the CDR3 is TGTGCCATCAGTGATCCCAGGACAGGGGCGAACGGAGAGACCCAGTACTTC. It specifies CAISDPRTGANGETQYF. The chain is built from TRBV10-3 and TRBJ2-5, with TRBD1 matching over 9 bases. The ends lost 3 bases at V and 4 bases at J; junction bases unmatched: 12. The CDR3 totals 17 residues. Germline V gene data show CDR1 as ENHRY and CDR2 as SYGVKD.

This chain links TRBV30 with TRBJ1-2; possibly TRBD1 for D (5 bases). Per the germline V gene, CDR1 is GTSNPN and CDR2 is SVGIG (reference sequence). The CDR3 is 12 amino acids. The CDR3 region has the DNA TGTGCAACAGGCTTCGGCTCGGGCGGCTACACCTTC. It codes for CATGFGSGGYTF.

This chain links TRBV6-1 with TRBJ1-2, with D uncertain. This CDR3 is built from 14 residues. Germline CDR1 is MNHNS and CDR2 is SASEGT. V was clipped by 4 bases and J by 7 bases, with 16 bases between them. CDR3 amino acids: CASSAINGLSGYTF. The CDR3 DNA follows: TGTGCCAGCAGTGCAATAAACGGTTTGTCTGGCTACACCTTC.

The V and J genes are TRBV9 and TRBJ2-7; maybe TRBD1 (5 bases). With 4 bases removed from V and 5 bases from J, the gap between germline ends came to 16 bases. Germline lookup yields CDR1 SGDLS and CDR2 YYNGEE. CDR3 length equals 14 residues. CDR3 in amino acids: CASSPDSLNDEQYF. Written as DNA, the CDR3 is TGTGCCAGCAGCCCAGACAGTCTAAATGACGAGCAGTACTTC.

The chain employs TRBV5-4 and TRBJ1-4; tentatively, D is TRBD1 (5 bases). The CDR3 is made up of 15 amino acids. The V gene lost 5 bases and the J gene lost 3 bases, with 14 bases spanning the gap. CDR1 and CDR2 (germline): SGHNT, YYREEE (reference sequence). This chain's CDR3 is CASRLQGESNEKLFF. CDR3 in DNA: TGTGCCAGCAGACTACAAGGGGAATCTAATGAAAAACTGTTTTTT.

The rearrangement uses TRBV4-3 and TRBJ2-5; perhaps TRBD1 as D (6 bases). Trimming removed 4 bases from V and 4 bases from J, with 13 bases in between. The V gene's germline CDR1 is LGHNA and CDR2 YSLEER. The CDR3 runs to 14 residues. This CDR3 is CASSRRGWGETQYF. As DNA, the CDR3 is TGCGCCAGCAGCCGAAGGGGGTGGGGAGAGACCCAGTACTTC.

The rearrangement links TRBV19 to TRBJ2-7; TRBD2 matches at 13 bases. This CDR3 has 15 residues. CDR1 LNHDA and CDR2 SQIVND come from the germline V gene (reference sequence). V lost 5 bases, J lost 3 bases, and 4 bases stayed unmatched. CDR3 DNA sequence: TGTGCCAGTAGTCGACTAGCGGGGGGCCTCTACGAGCAGTACTTC. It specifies CASSRLAGGLYEQYF.

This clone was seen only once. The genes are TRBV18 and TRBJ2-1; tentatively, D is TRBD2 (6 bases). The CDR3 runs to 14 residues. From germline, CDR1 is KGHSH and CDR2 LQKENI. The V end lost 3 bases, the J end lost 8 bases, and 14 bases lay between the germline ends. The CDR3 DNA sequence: TGTGCCAGCTCACCCCCTGGGGGGTACGATGAGCAGTTCTTC. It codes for CASSPPGGYDEQFF.

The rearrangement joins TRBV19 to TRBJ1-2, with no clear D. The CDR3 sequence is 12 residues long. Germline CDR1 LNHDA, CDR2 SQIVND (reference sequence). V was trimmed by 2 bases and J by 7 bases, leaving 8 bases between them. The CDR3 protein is CASSISAGGYTF. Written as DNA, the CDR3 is TGTGCCAGTAGTATATCCGCGGGTGGCTACACCTTC.

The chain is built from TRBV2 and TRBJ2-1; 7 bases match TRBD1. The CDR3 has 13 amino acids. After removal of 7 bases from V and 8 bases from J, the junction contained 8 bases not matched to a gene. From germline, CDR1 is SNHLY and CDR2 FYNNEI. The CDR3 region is CASKAGGGHEQFF. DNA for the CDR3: TGTGCCAGCAAGGCAGGGGGTGGCCATGAGCAGTTCTTC.

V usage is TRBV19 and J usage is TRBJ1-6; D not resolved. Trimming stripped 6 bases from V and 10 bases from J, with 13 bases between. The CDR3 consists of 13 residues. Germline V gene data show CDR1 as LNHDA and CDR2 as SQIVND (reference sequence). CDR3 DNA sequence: TGTGCCAGTAGAGATCAGGTTAACTCACCCCTCCACTTT. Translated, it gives CASRDQVNSPLHF.

This CDR3 reads CASSLVGGETQYF. The CDR3 DNA sequence: TGTGCCAGCAGTCTAGTGGGAGGAGAGACCCAGTACTTC. V usage is TRBV28 and J usage is TRBJ2-5, with a tentative D call TRBD2 (6 bases). From germline, CDR1 is MDHEN and CDR2 SYDVKM. This CDR3 has 13 residues. With 5 bases removed from V and 4 bases from J, the gap between germline ends came to 11 bases.

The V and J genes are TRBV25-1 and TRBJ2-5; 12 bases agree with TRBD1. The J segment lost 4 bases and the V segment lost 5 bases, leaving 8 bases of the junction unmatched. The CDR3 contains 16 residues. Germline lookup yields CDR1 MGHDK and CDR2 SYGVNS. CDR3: CASSPTGTGGAETQYF. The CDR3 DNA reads TGTGCCAGCAGTCCAACCGGGACAGGGGGCGCAGAGACCCAGTACTTC.

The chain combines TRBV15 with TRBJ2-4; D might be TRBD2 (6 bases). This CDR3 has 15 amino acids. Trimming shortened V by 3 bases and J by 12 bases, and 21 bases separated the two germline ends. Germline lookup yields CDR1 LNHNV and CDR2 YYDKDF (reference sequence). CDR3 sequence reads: CATSRPGTLKRNQYF. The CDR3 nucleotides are TGTGCCACCAGCAGGCCAGGGACTTTAAAGAGGAATCAGTACTTC. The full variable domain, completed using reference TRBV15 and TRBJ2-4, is DAMVIQNPRYQVTQFGKPVTLSCSQTLNHNVMYWYQQKSSQAPKLLFHYYDKDFNNEADTPDNFQSRRPNTSFCFLDIRSPGLGDTAMYLCATSRPGTLKRNQYFGAGTRLSVL.

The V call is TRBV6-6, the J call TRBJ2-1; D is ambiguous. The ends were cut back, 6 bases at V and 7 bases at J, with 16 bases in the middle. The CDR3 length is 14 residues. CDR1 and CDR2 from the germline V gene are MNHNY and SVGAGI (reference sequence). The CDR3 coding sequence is TGTGCCAGCAGATTCTCGATTACAGAAAATGAGCAGTTCTTC. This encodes CASRFSITENEQFF.

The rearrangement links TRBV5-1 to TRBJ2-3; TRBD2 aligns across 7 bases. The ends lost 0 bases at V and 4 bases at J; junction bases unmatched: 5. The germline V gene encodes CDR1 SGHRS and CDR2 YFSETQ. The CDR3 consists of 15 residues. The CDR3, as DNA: TGCGCCAGCAGCTTGGGAGGTCGGGAGGCAGATACGCAGTATTTT. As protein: CASSLGGREADTQYF.

The CDR3 is CASSGGTVLWETQYF. In nucleotides, the CDR3 is TGTGCCAGCTCCGGCGGGACAGTCCTTTGGGAGACCCAGTACTTC. This chain joins TRBV18 and TRBJ2-5; D is possibly TRBD1 (7 bases). The CDR3 is 15 residues long. The V end was cut by 6 bases, the J end by 5 bases, with 19 bases between. Germline V gene lookup returns CDR1 KGHSH and CDR2 LQKENI.

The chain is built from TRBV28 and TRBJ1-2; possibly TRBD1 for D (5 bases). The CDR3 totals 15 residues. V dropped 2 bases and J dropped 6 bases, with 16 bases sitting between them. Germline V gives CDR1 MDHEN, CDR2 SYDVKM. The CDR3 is CASSLVLSRGDGYTF. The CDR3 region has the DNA TGTGCCAGCAGTTTAGTTCTCAGTCGGGGGGATGGCTACACCTTC.

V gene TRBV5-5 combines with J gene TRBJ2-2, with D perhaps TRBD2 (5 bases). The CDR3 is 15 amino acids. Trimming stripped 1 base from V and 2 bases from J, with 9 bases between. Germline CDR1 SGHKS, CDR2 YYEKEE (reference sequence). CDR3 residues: CASSLRTGNTGELFF. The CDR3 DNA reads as TGTGCCAGCAGCTTGAGGACTGGAAACACCGGGGAGCTGTTTTTT. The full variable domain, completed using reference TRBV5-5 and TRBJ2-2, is DAGVTQSPTHLIKTRGQQVTLRCSPISGHKSVSWYQQVLGQGPQFIFQYYEKEERGRGNFPDRFSARQFPNYSSELNVNALLLGDSALYLCASSLRTGNTGELFFGEGSRLTVL.

The CDR3 coding sequence is TGTGCCAGCAGCATTGTTACAGGGGTCGATGGCTACACCTTC. Protein sequence: CASSIVTGVDGYTF. The chain has TRBV7-9 and TRBJ1-2; 7 positions agree with TRBD1. The CDR3 runs 14 residues. With V trimmed by 5 bases and J by 6 bases, 9 bases remained unmatched. CDR1 SEHNR and CDR2 FQNEAQ come from the germline V gene (reference sequence).

This CDR3 reads CSAGTGGNTIYF. In nucleotides, the CDR3 is TGCAGCGCGGGGACAGGGGGAAACACCATATATTTT. This sequence joins TRBV29-1 and TRBJ1-3, with 9 bases that match TRBD1. This CDR3 spans 12 amino acids. The germline CDR1 and CDR2 sequences are SQVTM and ANQGSEA. With V trimmed by 7 bases and J by 4 bases, 2 bases remained unmatched.

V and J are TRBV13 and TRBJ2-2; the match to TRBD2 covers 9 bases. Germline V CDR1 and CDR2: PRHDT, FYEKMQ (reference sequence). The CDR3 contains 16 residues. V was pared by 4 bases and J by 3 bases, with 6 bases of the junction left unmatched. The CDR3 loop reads CASSSIAGEDTGELFF. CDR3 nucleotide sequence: TGTGCCAGCAGCTCAATAGCGGGGGAGGACACCGGGGAGCTGTTTTTT.

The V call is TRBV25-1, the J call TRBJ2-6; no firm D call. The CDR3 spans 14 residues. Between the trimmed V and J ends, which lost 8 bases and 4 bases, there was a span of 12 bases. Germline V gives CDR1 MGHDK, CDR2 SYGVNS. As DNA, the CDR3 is TGTGCCAGCTCCCCCGCGAGGGGGGCCAACGTCCTGACTTTC. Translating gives CASSPARGANVLTF.

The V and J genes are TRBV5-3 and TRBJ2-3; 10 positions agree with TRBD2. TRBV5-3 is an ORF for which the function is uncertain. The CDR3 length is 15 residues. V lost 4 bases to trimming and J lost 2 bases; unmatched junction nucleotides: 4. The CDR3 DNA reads TGTGCCAGAAGCCCACTAGCGGGGCACACAGATACGCAGTATTTT. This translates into CARSPLAGHTDTQYF.